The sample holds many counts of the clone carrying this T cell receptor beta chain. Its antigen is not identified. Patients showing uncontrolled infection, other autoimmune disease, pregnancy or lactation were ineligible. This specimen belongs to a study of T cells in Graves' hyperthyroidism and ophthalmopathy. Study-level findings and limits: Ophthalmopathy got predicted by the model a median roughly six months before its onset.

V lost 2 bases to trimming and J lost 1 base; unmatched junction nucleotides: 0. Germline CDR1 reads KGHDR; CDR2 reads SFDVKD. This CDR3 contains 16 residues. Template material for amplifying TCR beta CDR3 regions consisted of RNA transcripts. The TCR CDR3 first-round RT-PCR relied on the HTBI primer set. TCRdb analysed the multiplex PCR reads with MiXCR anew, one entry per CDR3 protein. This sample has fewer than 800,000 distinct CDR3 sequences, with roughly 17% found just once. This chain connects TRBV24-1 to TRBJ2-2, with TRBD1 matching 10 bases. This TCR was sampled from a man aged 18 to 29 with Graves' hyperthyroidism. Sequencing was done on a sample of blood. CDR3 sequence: CATSDWDRGNTGELFF. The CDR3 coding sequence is TGTGCCACCAGTGATTGGGACAGGGGGAACACCGGGGAGCTGTTTTTT.